Presented here are 29 T cell receptor beta chains from one specimen sequenced in a study of blood T cells in healthy people across ages. Through a sample-barcoded 5' primer and a J-beta primer mix, a second PCR was run for roughly 7 to 12 cycles. TCRdb passed the 5' RACE reads through MiXCR, listing each CDR3 protein once. The top ten hold about 3.8% of the sample, which has around 1,600,000 distinct CDR3 sequences, 35% to 45% seen once. Input material: blood. These receptors came from a woman aged 18-30 years in good health.

This clonotype was seen a few times. J is TRBJ2-5 and V is TRBV29-1; D is possibly TRBD2 (6 bases). With the DNA end fitting TRBJ2-7 better, the J assignment may be wrong. The V gene's germline CDR1 is SQVTM and CDR2 ANQGSEA. This CDR3 spans 14 amino acids. DNA of the CDR3: TGCAGCGTTGAAATAGGCATCGGGAGCTACGAGCAGTACTTC. Translated, it gives CSVEIGIGSYEQYF.

The chain is built from TRBV7-9 and TRBJ2-3; 8 nucleotides agree with TRBD2. The V and J ends lost 5 bases and 6 bases, in that order; junction bases with no gene match: 13. The CDR3 is 16 residues long. Germline V lookup: CDR1 SEHNR, CDR2 FQNEAQ (reference sequence). The DNA of the CDR3 is TGTGCCAGCAGCAATTCCGGGACTAGGGTTCGGGATACGCAGTATTTT. Translated: CASSNSGTRVRDTQYF.

This clonotype has more than one count but fewer than ten. V gene TRBV7-9 combines with J gene TRBJ2-1, with D possibly TRBD1 on 6 matching bases. The germline V gene encodes CDR1 SEHNR and CDR2 FQNEAQ (reference sequence). The CDR3 is made up of 13 amino acids. V was pared by 4 bases and J by 6 bases, with 10 bases between. CDR3 sequence reads: CASSWGPFNEQFF. CDR3 nucleotides: TGTGCCAGCAGCTGGGGGCCGTTCAATGAGCAGTTCTTC.

The chain is built from TRBV29-1 and TRBJ2-3; D ambiguous. Germline lookup yields CDR1 SQVTM and CDR2 ANQGSEA. V lost 5 bases and J lost 2, with 11 bases in between. The CDR3 is 13 amino acids. This CDR3 is CSVRGQNTDTQYF. CDR3 sequence (DNA): TGCAGCGTTCGTGGTCAAAACACAGATACGCAGTATTTT.

The genes are TRBV6-5 and TRBJ2-3; no definite D call. Germline V lookup: CDR1 MNHEY, CDR2 SVGAGI. With 2 bases removed from V and 0 bases from J, the gap between germline ends came to 12 bases. The CDR3 sequence is 16 residues long. The CDR3 is CASSYRAVSSTDTQYF. DNA of the CDR3: TGTGCCAGCAGTTACAGGGCAGTCTCTAGCACAGATACGCAGTATTTT.

The rearrangement links TRBV4-3 to TRBJ2-2; D possibly corresponds to TRBD1 (6 bases). With 0 bases removed from V and 5 bases from J, the gap between germline ends came to 13 bases. This CDR3 comprises 16 residues. In germline, CDR1 is LGHNA, CDR2 YSLEER. The CDR3 protein is CASSQDRGQPTGELFF. As DNA, the CDR3 is TGCGCCAGCAGCCAAGATCGAGGACAGCCGACCGGGGAGCTGTTTTTT.

The V gene is TRBV25-1, the J gene TRBJ2-5, with D unclear. CDR1 MGHDK and CDR2 SYGVNS come from the germline V gene. The V and J ends lost 1 base and 7 bases respectively, with 16 bases between them. The CDR3 has 15 residues. CDR3 in DNA: TGTGCCAGCAGTGAATTTTTTAGCAGAGTGGTGACCCAGTACTTC. It translates to CASSEFFSRVVTQYF.

The rearrangement links TRBV6-6 to TRBJ2-7; no definite D call. The CDR3 length is 16 residues. V was clipped by 0 bases and J by 4 bases, with 16 bases between them. The germline V gene has CDR1 MNHNY and CDR2 SVGAGI (reference sequence). The CDR3 bases are TGTGCCAGCAGTTACTCGAACCCTAGTCTAATGTACGAGCAGTACTTC. Its protein is CASSYSNPSLMYEQYF.

V gene TRBV7-9 combines with J gene TRBJ1-2; no clear D. This CDR3 region has 15 residues. CDR1 is SEHNR and CDR2 is FQNEAQ in the germline V gene (reference sequence). V was pared by 1 base and J by 4 bases, with 13 bases between. The CDR3 here is CASSLGSQRGYGYTF. The CDR3, as DNA: TGTGCCAGCAGCTTAGGTTCGCAGCGGGGCTATGGCTACACCTTC. The full variable domain, in which reference TRBV7-9 and TRBJ1-2 provide the parts outside the CDR3, is DTGVSQNPRHKITKRGQNVTFRCDPISEHNRLYWYRQTLGQGPEFLTYFQNEAQLEKSRLLSDRFSAERPKGSFSTLEIQRTEQGDSAMYLCASSLGSQRGYGYTFGSGTRLTVV.

This clonotype was seen more than once but under ten times. The chain joins TRBV7-9 to TRBJ2-4; 7 nucleotides agree with TRBD1. Germline values: CDR1 SEHNR, CDR2 FQNEAQ (reference sequence). The length of the CDR3 is 18 residues. V shed 2 bases, J shed 0 bases, and the junction held 10 bases outside the gene matches. The chain's CDR3 is CASSLPETGDTAKNIQYF. The CDR3 DNA follows: TGTGCCAGCAGCTTACCCGAAACAGGGGATACAGCCAAAAACATTCAGTACTTC.

This clonotype was counted between two and nine times. The genes are TRBV20-1 and TRBJ2-3, with D maybe TRBD2 (5 bases). Germline V lookup: CDR1 DFQATT, CDR2 SNEGSKA (reference sequence). This CDR3 is 15 amino acids long. Trimming left V 6 bases short and J 5 bases short, with 21 bases between. The CDR3 DNA follows: TGCAGTGCCCCCCGGAGGAGCTGGACGGAAGATACGCAGTATTTT. It codes for CSAPRRSWTEDTQYF.

Only a few counts were recorded for this clonotype. V usage is TRBV7-8 and J usage is TRBJ2-1, with D unclear. Germline CDR1 reads SGHVS; CDR2 reads FQNEAQ. The CDR3 extends over 11 amino acids. Trimming pared 0 bases from V and 11 bases from J, leaving 5 bases between. CDR3 nucleotides: TGTGCCAGCAGCTTAGCGTCCAAGCAGTTCTTC. Its protein product is CASSLASKQFF.

This clonotype has just a few counts. V gene TRBV4-3 combines with J gene TRBJ1-2; TRBD1 agrees at 9 bases. This CDR3 region has 13 residues. V shed 2 bases and J 7 bases; nucleotides not matched to a gene: 2. Germline CDR1 and CDR2: LGHNA and YSLEER. The CDR3 nucleotides are TGCGCCAGCAGCCAAACAGGGGGCTCTGGCTACACCTTC. It is translated as CASSQTGGSGYTF.

This clonotype was seen more than once but under ten times. The rearrangement links TRBV20-1 to TRBJ2-1; 8 nucleotides line up with TRBD2. The trim removed 6 bases at V and 8 bases at J, leaving 21 bases unmatched. Germline-derived CDR1 and CDR2 are DFQATT and SNEGSKA (reference sequence). The length of the CDR3 is 17 residues. The CDR3 here is CSAPSLAGFYRSDEQFF. CDR3 in DNA: TGCAGTGCCCCCTCGCTAGCGGGTTTTTACCGGAGCGATGAGCAGTTCTTC.

This rearrangement joins TRBV5-1 to TRBJ1-2; perhaps TRBD1 as D (6 bases). Germline V gene sequence: CDR1 SGHRS, CDR2 YFSETQ. The CDR3 is 13 amino acids. V was clipped by 4 bases and J by 7 bases, with 14 bases between them. The CDR3 DNA reads as TGCGCCAGCAGCAATGGGGGGCATTTTGGCTACACCTTC. It encodes CASSNGGHFGYTF.

J is TRBJ2-1 and V is TRBV24-1; 7 bases are a match to TRBD1. In germline, CDR1 is KGHDR, CDR2 SFDVKD. This CDR3 spans 16 amino acids. J lost 9 bases, V lost 3 bases, and 13 bases had no gene match. The CDR3 reads CATSDLRQGSYGEQFF. The CDR3 DNA follows: TGTGCCACCAGTGATCTCCGACAGGGAAGCTATGGTGAGCAGTTCTTC.

The CDR3 DNA reads TGTGCCAGCAGTGAAGCCCCTAATTCACCCCTCCACTTT. This sequence encodes CASSEAPNSPLHF. The chain has TRBV2 and TRBJ1-6; D is uncertain. Germline V gene sequence: CDR1 SNHLY, CDR2 FYNNEI. Trimming took off 0 bases at V and 6 bases at J, with 3 bases between the two ends. The CDR3 sequence is 13 residues long.

V and J are TRBV7-9 and TRBJ1-1; 7 bases line up with TRBD1. The germline CDR1 and CDR2 sequences are SEHNR and FQNEAQ (reference sequence). V shed 5 bases, J shed 0 bases, and the junction held 9 bases outside the gene matches. The CDR3 consists of 16 residues. The CDR3 DNA follows: TGTGCCAGCAGCAAAGGGACAGCTTCTATGAACACTGAAGCTTTCTTT. Its protein product is CASSKGTASMNTEAFF. Combining the CDR3 with reference TRBV7-9 and TRBJ1-1 gives the whole variable domain DTGVSQNPRHKITKRGQNVTFRCDPISEHNRLYWYRQTLGQGPEFLTYFQNEAQLEKSRLLSDRFSAERPKGSFSTLEIQRTEQGDSAMYLCASSKGTASMNTEAFFGQGTRLTVV.

This clonotype was counted only a few times. One junction end disagrees with the germline gene, perhaps due to a read error. The chain joins TRBV9 to TRBJ2-5, with D possibly matching TRBD1 (5 bases). The germline gives CDR1 SGDLS, CDR2 YYNGEE. The CDR3 is 14 residues long. CDR3 DNA: TGTGCCAGCAGCGTAGACAGGACCCAAGCGACCCAGTACTTC. Translated: CASSVDRTQATQYF.

This clonotype was observed a few times. J is TRBJ2-7 and V is TRBV4-1; 11 bases are shared with TRBD1. CDR1 and CDR2 (germline): MGHRA, YSYEKL. The length of the CDR3 is 17 residues. Germline trimming cut 1 base from V and 2 bases from J; bases unmatched to any gene: 7. The DNA for the CDR3 is TGCGCCAGCAGCCAAGTTGACGGGACAGGGGGTGCCTACGAGCAGTACTTC. Translated, it gives CASSQVDGTGGAYEQYF.

This clonotype has a handful of counts. The chain recombines TRBV10-3 with TRBJ1-5; 9 nucleotides match TRBD1. CDR3 size: 14 residues. Germline assignment: CDR1 ENHRY and CDR2 SYGVKD. V was clipped by 8 bases and J by 6 bases; unmatched bases: 8. CDR3 DNA sequence: TGTGCCATCGGGATACAGGGGGCCGGTCAGCCCCAGCATTTT. It is translated as CAIGIQGAGQPQHF.

Of note for this clonotype: The junction does not match germline at one end; this may be a read error. J is TRBJ2-5 and V is TRBV4-2; tentative D call: TRBD2 (5 bases). The J call is doubtful: the DNA matches TRBJ2-7 better. The length of the CDR3 is 14 residues. Per the germline V gene, CDR1 is LGHNA and CDR2 is YNFKEQ. The CDR3 here is CASGQLRGSYEQYF. The CDR3 DNA is TGTGCCAGCGGCCAACTCAGAGGGAGTTACGAGCAGTACTTC.

The gene calls are TRBV6-1 and TRBJ1-5; D gene uncertain. The CDR3 has 13 residues. Germline V lookup: CDR1 MNHNS, CDR2 SASEGT. Deletions cut 5 bases from V and 2 bases from J, with 7 bases between. The CDR3 reads CASSPTRNQPQHF. The DNA of the CDR3 is TGTGCCAGCAGTCCAACACGCAATCAGCCCCAGCATTTT.

This chain uses TRBV12-3 or TRBV12-4 with TRBJ2-1; D could derive from TRBD1 or TRBD2 (5 bases each). This CDR3 is 14 amino acids long. The V gene lost 6 bases and the J gene lost 10 bases, with 19 bases spanning the gap. The CDR3, as DNA: TGTGCCAGCAGATCACGGCACAGGAGCGGAGAGCAGTTCTTC. It specifies CASRSRHRSGEQFF.

In regard to this clonotype: Mismatch with germline at one junction end may stem from a read error. This rearrangement joins TRBV12-3 or TRBV12-4 to TRBJ2-3, with TRBD2 matching over 8 bases. The length of the CDR3 is 15 residues. The CDR3 bases are TGTGCCAACAGTTTAAACGGGGGGGTCACAGATACGCAGTATTTT. The encoded protein is CANSLNGGVTDTQYF.

V is TRBV24-1 and J is TRBJ2-2; D call uncertain. CDR1 is KGHDR and CDR2 is SFDVKD in the germline V gene. The CDR3 length is 15 residues. V was clipped by 4 bases and J by 9 bases, with 17 bases between them. Written as DNA, the CDR3 is TGTGCCACCAGTGAAGGTAGTGCCCCTGGCCGGGAGCTGTTTTTT. This encodes CATSEGSAPGRELFF.

This clonotype was detected only a few times. Here the CDR3 reads CSVVGDAYEQYF. CDR3 coding DNA: TGCAGCGTTGTTGGGGACGCCTACGAGCAGTACTTC. This chain links TRBV29-1 with TRBJ2-7; D possibly matches TRBD1 or TRBD2 (5 bases each). Trimming took 4 bases from V and 2 from J, leaving 9 bases between them. Germline-derived CDR1 and CDR2 are SQVTM and ANQGSEA. The CDR3 totals 12 residues.

The J gene is TRBJ2-3, the V gene TRBV4-1, with a weak D call TRBD1 (6 bases). V was clipped by 3 bases and J by 0 bases, with 16 bases between them. CDR1 MGHRA and CDR2 YSYEKL come from the germline V gene. The CDR3 runs 17 residues. The CDR3, as DNA: TGCGCCAGCAGCCAGGAAAACAGGGCTGTAAGCACAGATACGCAGTATTTT. This sequence encodes CASSQENRAVSTDTQYF.

The chain links TRBV7-9 to TRBJ1-5, with TRBD1 matching over 12 bases. In germline, CDR1 is SEHNR, CDR2 FQNEAQ (reference sequence). V lost 0 bases and J lost 4; bases outside the gene matches: 1. CDR3 length equals 16 residues. CDR3 DNA sequence: TGTGCCAGCAGCTTAGCGGGACAGGGGGCAAATCAGCCCCAGCATTTT. It specifies CASSLAGQGANQPQHF.